This paragraph reports one T cell receptor beta chain. Antigen unknown. The data stem from a study of T cell repertoires in cytomegalovirus infection. V dropped 6 bases and J dropped 4 bases, with 13 bases sitting between them. CDR3 length equals 14 residues. TCRdb processed the reads anew with MiXCR; each CDR3 protein has one entry. The sample contains roughly 500,000 distinct CDR3 sequences, roughly 34% of which appear only once. The receptor was derived from a human donor in good health (CMV status not recorded). Some clones in this sample may be carry-over from other donors' samples. The sequencing here drew on cultured PBMCs, taken from culture after CMV antigen stimulation. The rearrangement links TRBV12-3 or TRBV12-4 to TRBJ1-3; D remains ambiguous. The CDR3 DNA sequence: TGTGCCAGCAGGTTCAGCAGACGGGGAAACACCATATATTTT. Protein product: CASRFSRRGNTIYF.